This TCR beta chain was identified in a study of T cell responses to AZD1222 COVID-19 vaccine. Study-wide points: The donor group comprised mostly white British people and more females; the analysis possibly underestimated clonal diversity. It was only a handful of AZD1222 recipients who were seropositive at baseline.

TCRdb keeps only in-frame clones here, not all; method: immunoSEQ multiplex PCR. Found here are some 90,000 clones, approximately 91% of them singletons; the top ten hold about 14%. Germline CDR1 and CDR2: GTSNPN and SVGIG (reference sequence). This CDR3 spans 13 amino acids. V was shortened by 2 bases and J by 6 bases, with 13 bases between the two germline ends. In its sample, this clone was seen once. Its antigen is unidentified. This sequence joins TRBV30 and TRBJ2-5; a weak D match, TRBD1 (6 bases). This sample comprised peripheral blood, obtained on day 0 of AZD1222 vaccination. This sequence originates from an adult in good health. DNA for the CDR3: TGTGCCTGGAGTTGGGGGCGCGGTAAGACCCAGTACTTC. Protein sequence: CAWSWGRGKTQYF.